This TCR beta chain comes out of a study of PD-1 and CTLA-4 blockade in melanoma. Produced via immunoSEQ multiplex PCR; TCRdb's table is partial and in-frame only. This sample has about 16,000 clones, with about two thirds found just once. Germline V gives CDR1 SGHVS, CDR2 FNYEAQ. CDR3 size: 17 residues. V was pared by 5 bases and J by 2 bases, with 12 bases of the junction left unmatched. The chain recombines TRBV7-6 with TRBJ2-3; 8 bases agree with TRBD2. The sequence derives from a human donor with melanoma. The specimen was CD8+ T cells from peripheral blood, collected from a patient given anti-PD-1 treatment. CDR3 sequence reads: CASSTRRAGRATDTQYF. CDR3 DNA: TGTGCCAGCAGCACCCGGCGAGCCGGGAGGGCCACAGATACGCAGTATTTT.